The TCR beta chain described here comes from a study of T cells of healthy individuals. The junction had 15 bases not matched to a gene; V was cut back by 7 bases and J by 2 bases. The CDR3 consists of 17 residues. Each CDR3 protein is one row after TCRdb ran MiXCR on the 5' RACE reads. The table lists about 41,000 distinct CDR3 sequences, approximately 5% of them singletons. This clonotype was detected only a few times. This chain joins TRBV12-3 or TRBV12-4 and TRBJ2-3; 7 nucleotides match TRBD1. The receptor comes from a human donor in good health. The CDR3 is CASTPRDSSWSTDTQYF. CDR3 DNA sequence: TGTGCCAGCACTCCCCGGGACAGTTCGTGGTCCACAGATACGCAGTATTTT.